Reported below is one T cell receptor (beta chain). This specimen comes from a study of metastatic and nonmetastatic thyroid tumors. Study-wide context: Malignant and benign thyroid patients had repertoires compared in peripheral blood and tumor or nodule tissue.

Patients had received no treatment of any kind before thyroid surgery. TCRdb ran MiXCR on the PCR reads. The sample holds more than 40,000 clones, approximately 25% seen once. This CDR3 is 18 amino acids long. V gave up 2 bases and J gave up 6 bases, with 20 bases separating them. Germline V gives CDR1 MNHNS, CDR2 SASEGT. What was sequenced was tumor tissue. This receptor was obtained from a female donor with papillary thyroid cancer or a benign thyroid nodule (not recorded which). Some clones in this sample may be carry-over from other donors' samples. J is TRBJ1-6 and V is TRBV6-1, with D uncertain. CDR3 bases: TGTGCCAGCAGTGAAAGGGATGGACGGACCTACGTTAATTCACCCCTCCACTTT. Protein: CASSERDGRTYVNSPLHF.